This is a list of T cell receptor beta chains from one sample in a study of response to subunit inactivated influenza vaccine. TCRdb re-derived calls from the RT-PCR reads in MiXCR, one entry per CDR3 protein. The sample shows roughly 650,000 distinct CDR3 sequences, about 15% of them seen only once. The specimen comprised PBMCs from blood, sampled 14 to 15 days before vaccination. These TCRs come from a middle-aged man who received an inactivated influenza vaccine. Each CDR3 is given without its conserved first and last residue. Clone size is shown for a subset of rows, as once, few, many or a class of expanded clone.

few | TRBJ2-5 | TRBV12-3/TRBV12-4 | ASSGVRGIGETQY
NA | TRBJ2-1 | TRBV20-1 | SADSGGSYNEQF
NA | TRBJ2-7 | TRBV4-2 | ASSPFASHREYYEQY
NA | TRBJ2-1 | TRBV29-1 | SVDGVAGLLFPSNAQF
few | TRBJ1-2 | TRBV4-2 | ASSQEQGGNYGYT
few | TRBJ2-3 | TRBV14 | ASSRLASGREEDTQY
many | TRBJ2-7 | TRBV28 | ASTAGTGQGSYEQY
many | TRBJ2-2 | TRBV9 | ASSVVGTGLSGELF
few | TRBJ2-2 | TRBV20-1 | SASRVSGELF
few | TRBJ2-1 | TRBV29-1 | SVEFNNEQF
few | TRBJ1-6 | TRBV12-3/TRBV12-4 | ASSPLGGRGGSPLH
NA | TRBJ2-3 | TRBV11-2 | ASSLPLTFTDTQY
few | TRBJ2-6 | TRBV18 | ASSPGGPISGANVLT
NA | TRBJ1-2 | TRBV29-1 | SVDRTGSGHGYT
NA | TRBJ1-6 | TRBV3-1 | ASSPIRDSYNSPLH
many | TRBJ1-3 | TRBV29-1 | SVVREPGNTIY
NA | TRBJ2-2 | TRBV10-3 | AITRDGGTGELF
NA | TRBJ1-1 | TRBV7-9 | ASRWTDRNTEAF
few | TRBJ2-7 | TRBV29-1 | SVEFPGTSHYEQY
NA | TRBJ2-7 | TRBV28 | ASSGGGESYEQY
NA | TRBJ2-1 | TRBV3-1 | ASGLRDGAEQF
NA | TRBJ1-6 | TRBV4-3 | ASSQVWDRGSGSPLH
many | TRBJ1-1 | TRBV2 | ASNLITNTEAF
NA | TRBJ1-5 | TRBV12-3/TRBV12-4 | ASSLRLGNQPQH
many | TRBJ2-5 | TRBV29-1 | SVNRYQETQY
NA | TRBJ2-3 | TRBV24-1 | ATSDFLLDADTQY
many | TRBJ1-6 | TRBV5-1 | ASSPLEESPLH
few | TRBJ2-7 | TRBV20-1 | SADDGTSGSYEQY
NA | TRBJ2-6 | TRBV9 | ASSARHNSGANVLT
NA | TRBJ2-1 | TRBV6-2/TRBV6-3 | ASSSIGLAGDEQF
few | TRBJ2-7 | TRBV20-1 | SARDPGQGSYEQY
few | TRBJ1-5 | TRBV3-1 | ASSPQGRGAQPQH
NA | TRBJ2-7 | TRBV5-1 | ASSLAVQGYEQY
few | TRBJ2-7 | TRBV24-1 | ATSGTGTNTYEQY
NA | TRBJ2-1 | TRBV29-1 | SVGYMGSYNEQF
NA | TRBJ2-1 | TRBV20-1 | SARDGRSGRPYNEQF
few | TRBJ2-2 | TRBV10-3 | AIRPDTGELF
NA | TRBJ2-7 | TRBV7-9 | ASSSVQELAGVKGQY
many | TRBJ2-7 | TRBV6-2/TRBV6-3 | ASTRDVSSGGTANEQY
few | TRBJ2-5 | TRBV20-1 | SAIVPSRSFAQY
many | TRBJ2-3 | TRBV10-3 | AISDPQGGQGTDTQY
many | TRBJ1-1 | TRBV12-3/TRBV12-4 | ASSPGRPGTEAF
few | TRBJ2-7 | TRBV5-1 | ASTDRGGNEQY
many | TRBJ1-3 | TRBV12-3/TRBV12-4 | ASSLAPVGASGNTIY
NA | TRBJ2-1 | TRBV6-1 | ASSEGPGVYNEQF